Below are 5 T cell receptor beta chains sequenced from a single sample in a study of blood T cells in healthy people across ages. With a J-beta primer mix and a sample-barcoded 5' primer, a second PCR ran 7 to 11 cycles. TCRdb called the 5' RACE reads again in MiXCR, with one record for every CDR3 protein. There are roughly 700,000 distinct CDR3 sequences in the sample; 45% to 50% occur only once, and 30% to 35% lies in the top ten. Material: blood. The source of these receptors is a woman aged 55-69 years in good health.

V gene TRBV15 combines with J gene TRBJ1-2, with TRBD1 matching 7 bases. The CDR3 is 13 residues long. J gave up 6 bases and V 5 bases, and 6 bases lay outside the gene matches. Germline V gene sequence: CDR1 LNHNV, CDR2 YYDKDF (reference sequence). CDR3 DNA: TGTGCCACCAGCTCCCGGGACAGAGATGGCTACACCTTC. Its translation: CATSSRDRDGYTF.

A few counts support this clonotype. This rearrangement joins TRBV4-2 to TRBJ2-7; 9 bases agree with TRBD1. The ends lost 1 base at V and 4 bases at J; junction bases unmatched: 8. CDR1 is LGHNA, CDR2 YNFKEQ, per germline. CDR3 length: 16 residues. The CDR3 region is CASSQARQGVAYEQYF. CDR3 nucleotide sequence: TGTGCCAGCAGCCAAGCGCGACAGGGGGTAGCATACGAGCAGTACTTC.

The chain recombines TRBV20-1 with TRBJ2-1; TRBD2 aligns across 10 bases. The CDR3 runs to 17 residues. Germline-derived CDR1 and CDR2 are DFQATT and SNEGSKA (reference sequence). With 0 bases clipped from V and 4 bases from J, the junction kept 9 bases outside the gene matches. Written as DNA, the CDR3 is TGCAGTGCTAGAGATTTCAGCGGGAGGGCTCTGTACAATGAGCAGTTCTTC. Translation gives CSARDFSGRALYNEQFF.

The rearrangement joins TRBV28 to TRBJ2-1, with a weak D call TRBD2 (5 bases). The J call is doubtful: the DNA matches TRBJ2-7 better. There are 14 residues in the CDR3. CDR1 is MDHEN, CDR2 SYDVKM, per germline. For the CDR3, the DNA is TGTGCCAGCACTTTCAGGAGGCCGGTTAATGAGCAGTACTTC. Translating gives CASTFRRPVNEQYF.

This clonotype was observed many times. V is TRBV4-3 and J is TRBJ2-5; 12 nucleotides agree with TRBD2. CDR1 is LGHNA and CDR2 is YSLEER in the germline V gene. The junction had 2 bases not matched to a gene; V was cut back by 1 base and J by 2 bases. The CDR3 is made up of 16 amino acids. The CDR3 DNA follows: TGCGCCAGCAGCCAAGGTCTAGCGGGAGGGCAAGAGACCCAGTACTTC. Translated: CASSQGLAGGQETQYF.